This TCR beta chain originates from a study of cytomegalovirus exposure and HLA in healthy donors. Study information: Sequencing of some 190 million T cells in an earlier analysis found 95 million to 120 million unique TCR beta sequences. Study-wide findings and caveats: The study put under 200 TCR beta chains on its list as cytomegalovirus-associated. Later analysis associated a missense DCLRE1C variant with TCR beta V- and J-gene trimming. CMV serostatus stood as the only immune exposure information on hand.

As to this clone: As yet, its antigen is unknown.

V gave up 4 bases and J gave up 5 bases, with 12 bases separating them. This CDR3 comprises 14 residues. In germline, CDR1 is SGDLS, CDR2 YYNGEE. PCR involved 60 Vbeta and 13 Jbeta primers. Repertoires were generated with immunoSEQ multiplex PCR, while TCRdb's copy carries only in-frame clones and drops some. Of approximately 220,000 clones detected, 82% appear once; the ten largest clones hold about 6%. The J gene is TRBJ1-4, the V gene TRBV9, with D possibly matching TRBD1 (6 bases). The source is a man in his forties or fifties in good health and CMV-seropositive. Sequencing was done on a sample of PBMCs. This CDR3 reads CASSRQVGNEKLFF. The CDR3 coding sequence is TGTGCCAGCAGCAGACAGGTGGGGAATGAAAAACTGTTTTTT.